Below are 30 T cell receptor beta chains sequenced from a single sample in a study of shared clonotypes between healthy human individuals. Sequencing was performed with immunoSEQ multiplex PCR; in TCRdb, only in-frame clones are kept and a portion is missing. The sample records over a million clones, approximately 78% being singletons. Sample: memory CD4+ T cells from PBMCs. The subset denotes: CD45RA-negative fraction. The receptor set was obtained from a man younger than 35 in good health. Some clones in this sample may be carry-over from other donors' samples.

Regarding this clone: This sample also contains other DNA sequences that code for the same CDR3. This chain connects TRBV28 to TRBJ2-7; D could derive from TRBD1 or TRBD2 (5 bases each). Trimming removed 8 bases from V and 2 bases from J, with 10 bases in between. Germline V gene lookup returns CDR1 MDHEN and CDR2 SYDVKM. This CDR3 is built from 12 residues. This CDR3 reads CASLRGAYEQYF. DNA for the CDR3: TGTGCCAGCCTCAGAGGGGCCTACGAGCAGTACTTC.

The table lists this clone with a count of one. V and J are TRBV4-2 and TRBJ2-2; D may be TRBD2 (5 bases). The V end lost 1 base, the J end lost 1 base, and 10 bases lay between the germline ends. CDR3 length: 16 amino acids. The germline CDR1 and CDR2 sequences are LGHNA and YNFKEQ. This CDR3 reads CASSQGLRENTGELFF. The CDR3 coding sequence is TGTGCCAGCAGCCAAGGACTACGGGAGAACACCGGGGAGCTGTTTTTT.

The CDR3 DNA sequence: TGTGCCAGCAGCCCCGGGGCATATGGCTACACCTTC. Its translation: CASSPGAYGYTF. The chain combines TRBV6-6 with TRBJ1-2; the D gene is possibly TRBD1 (5 bases). Germline loops: CDR1 MNHNY, CDR2 SVGAGI (reference sequence). The CDR3 covers 12 residues. Trimming took 6 bases from V and 5 from J, leaving 10 bases between them.

The chain is built from TRBV11-2 and TRBJ2-3; TRBD2 is a possible D gene (6 bases). V was clipped by 3 bases and J by 0 bases, with 7 bases between them. Germline V lookup: CDR1 SGHAT, CDR2 FQNNGV. CDR3 size: 14 residues. CDR3 bases: TGTGCCAGCAGCTTTGGGACTAGCACAGATACGCAGTATTTT. It codes for CASSFGTSTDTQYF.

The chain employs TRBV7-8 and TRBJ1-5, with unresolved D. The CDR3 has 12 amino acids. Germline CDR1 reads SGHVS; CDR2 reads FQNEAQ. V lost 3 bases and J 9 bases, leaving 9 bases between the germline ends. For the CDR3, the DNA is TGTGCCAGCAGCTTGCCCGGTGGGCCCCAGCATTTT. It encodes CASSLPGGPQHF. The variable domain in full, with the rest retrieved from reference TRBV7-8 and TRBJ1-5, is GAGVSQSPRYKVAKRGQDVALRCDPISGHVSLFWYQQALGQGPEFLTYFQNEAQLDKSGLPSDRFFAERPEGSVSTLKIQRTQQEDSAVYLCASSLPGGPQHFGDGTRLSIL.

The table lists this clone with a few counts. This sequence joins TRBV5-6 and TRBJ1-4; D unresolved. V was pared by 4 bases and J by 3 bases, with 10 bases between. This CDR3 is built from 14 residues. Germline CDR1 reads SGHDT; CDR2 reads YYEEEE. CDR3 sequence: CASSMGRPNEKLFF. The DNA for the CDR3 is TGTGCCAGCAGCATGGGCAGGCCTAATGAAAAACTGTTTTTT.

This clone was detected once. This chain uses TRBV5-1 with TRBJ2-1, with 9 bases identical to TRBD1. Looked up from germline, CDR1 is SGHRS and CDR2 is YFSETQ. J lost 7 bases, V lost 4 bases, and 9 bases had no gene match. The CDR3 is made up of 15 amino acids. DNA for the CDR3: TGCGCCAGCAGCGATCCGGGACAGGGTATGAATGAGCAGTTCTTC. It is translated as CASSDPGQGMNEQFF.

The chain recombines TRBV5-1 with TRBJ2-7; 15 bases map to TRBD2. The CDR3 totals 16 residues. The V segment lost 4 bases and the J segment 4 bases; nucleotides outside the gene matches: 6. Germline CDR1 is SGHRS and CDR2 is YFSETQ. This chain's CDR3 is CASSTGLAGGPYEQYF. The CDR3, as DNA: TGCGCCAGCAGCACCGGACTAGCGGGAGGGCCGTACGAGCAGTACTTC.

The chain combines TRBV7-2 with TRBJ2-7, with D unresolved. The germline CDR1 and CDR2 sequences are SGHTA and FQGNSA. The length of the CDR3 is 12 residues. V lost 5 bases, J lost 4 bases, and 9 bases lay in between. The CDR3: CASSRGQYEQYF. DNA of the CDR3: TGTGCCAGCAGCCGAGGCCAGTACGAGCAGTACTTC. Looking up the rest from reference TRBV7-2 and TRBJ2-7 gives the full variable domain: GAGVSQSPSNKVTEKGKDVELRCDPISGHTALYWYRQSLGQGLEFLIYFQGNSAPDKSGLPSDRFSAERTGGSVSTLTIQRTQQEDSAVYLCASSRGQYEQYFGPGTRLTVT.

The V gene is TRBV19, the J gene TRBJ2-2; 7 nucleotides align to TRBD2. The junction had 3 bases not matched to a gene; V was cut back by 7 bases and J by 1 base. This CDR3 comprises 14 residues. Germline V gives CDR1 LNHDA, CDR2 SQIVND (reference sequence). For the CDR3, the DNA is TGTGCCAGTATGGGGAGGGGGAACACCGGGGAGCTGTTTTTT. Its protein is CASMGRGNTGELFF.

The rearrangement links TRBV5-1 to TRBJ2-7; D ambiguous. This CDR3 is 13 amino acids long. Trimming pared 4 bases from V and 6 bases from J, leaving 14 bases between. Germline lookup yields CDR1 SGHRS and CDR2 YFSETQ. CDR3 DNA sequence: TGCGCCAGCAGCCCAGCAACGGGTTTCGAGCAGTACTTC. Translated: CASSPATGFEQYF.

This clone was picked up one time. The chain couples TRBV10-3 to TRBJ2-1; TRBD2 aligns across 10 bases. The CDR3 runs to 20 residues. The germline V gene has CDR1 ENHRY and CDR2 SYGVKD. Losses at the gene ends were 0 bases for V and 0 bases for J; bases not matched to a gene: 11. In nucleotides, the CDR3 is TGTGCCATCAGTGAGTCAAGCGGGAGGGCCAAGAGGAGCTCCTACAATGAGCAGTTCTTC. It encodes CAISESSGRAKRSSYNEQFF.

This clone was counted at least ten times. The chain uses TRBV5-5 and TRBJ2-7, with D perhaps given as TRBD1 or TRBD2 (5 bases each). V was pared by 1 base and J by 3 bases, with 17 bases between. The CDR3 is 16 residues long. Germline V lookup: CDR1 SGHKS, CDR2 YYEKEE (reference sequence). The CDR3 here is CASSLSFRGDLYEQYF. In DNA form, the CDR3 reads TGTGCCAGCAGCTTGTCCTTTAGGGGAGACCTCTACGAGCAGTACTTC.

V usage is TRBV6-1 and J usage is TRBJ1-2, with D uncertain. In germline, CDR1 is MNHNS, CDR2 SASEGT. CDR3 length equals 14 residues. With 6 bases removed from V and 2 bases from J, the gap between germline ends came to 13 bases. This CDR3 is CASRTRTENYGYTF. The DNA of the CDR3 is TGTGCCAGCAGGACTAGGACGGAGAACTATGGCTACACCTTC.

The rearrangement links TRBV5-4 to TRBJ2-5; D remains ambiguous. This CDR3 has 14 residues. V was clipped by 0 bases and J by 2 bases, with 8 bases between them. Germline-derived CDR1 and CDR2 are SGHNT and YYREEE (reference sequence). The CDR3 loop is CASSLGGKQETQYF. Written as DNA, the CDR3 is TGTGCCAGCAGCTTGGGTGGGAAACAAGAGACCCAGTACTTC.

The V call is TRBV10-3, the J call TRBJ2-1, with 7 bases aligning to TRBD1. Trimming removed 7 bases from V and 8 bases from J; junction bases left unmatched: 8. Germline values: CDR1 ENHRY, CDR2 SYGVKD. The CDR3 has 13 residues. This CDR3 reads CAIKKVQGDEQFF. DNA for the CDR3: TGTGCCATCAAAAAGGTCCAGGGGGATGAGCAGTTCTTC.

The V call is TRBV27, the J call TRBJ1-1; D perhaps matches TRBD1 (6 bases). V dropped 10 bases and J dropped 4 bases, with 19 bases sitting between them. The CDR3 spans 14 residues. Germline V lookup: CDR1 MNHEY, CDR2 SMNVEV (reference sequence). Written as DNA, the CDR3 is TGTGCCACCTCGCCAGGGGCAGAGGTCACTGAAGCTTTCTTT. Its translation is CATSPGAEVTEAFF.

This clone was seen ten or more times. Other DNA sequences in this specimen translate into the identical CDR3. The gene calls are TRBV5-1 and TRBJ1-3; D perhaps matches TRBD1 (5 bases). This CDR3 region has 15 residues. V shed 4 bases and J shed 0 bases, with 11 bases lying between them. Germline V CDR1 and CDR2: SGHRS, YFSETQ. The CDR3 region is CASSRDAGSGNTIYF. CDR3 DNA: TGCGCCAGCAGCCGGGACGCAGGCTCTGGAAACACCATATATTTT.

In this sample, this clone turned up a few times. The chain employs TRBV20-1 and TRBJ1-1; D gene unclear. This CDR3 comprises 11 residues. Germline assignment: CDR1 DFQATT and CDR2 SNEGSKA (reference sequence). Deletions cut 6 bases from V and 10 bases from J, with 15 bases between. In DNA form, the CDR3 reads TGCAGTGCCTCAGTCTCGACGGGAGCTTTCTTT. Translated, it gives CSASVSTGAFF.

The table lists this clone with a few counts. The rearrangement uses TRBV18 and TRBJ2-5, with 8 positions matching TRBD2. Germline lookup yields CDR1 KGHSH and CDR2 LQKENI. The CDR3 covers 15 residues. Trimming took 1 base from V and 2 from J; bases not matched to a gene: 3. In nucleotides, the CDR3 is TGTGCCAGCTCACCACTGACTAGCGAGCAAGAGACCCAGTACTTC. Its protein is CASSPLTSEQETQYF.

This clone was seen a few times. The V gene is TRBV7-8, the J gene TRBJ2-1, with 7 positions matching TRBD1. Per germline, CDR1 SGHVS and CDR2 FQNEAQ. The CDR3 spans 15 residues. V gave up 5 bases and J gave up 7 bases; unmatched junction bases: 11. The CDR3 coding sequence is TGTGCCAGCAGCCCCCGGGACAGACGTCGGAATGAGCAGTTCTTC. This sequence encodes CASSPRDRRRNEQFF.

The J gene is TRBJ2-1, the V gene TRBV14; the match to TRBD2 covers 10 bases. Germline V gene sequence: CDR1 SGHDN, CDR2 FVKESK. There are 16 residues in the CDR3. V lost 4 bases to trimming and J lost 6 bases; unmatched junction nucleotides: 9. CDR3: CASSPLSGRAINEQFF. CDR3 DNA sequence: TGTGCCAGCAGCCCACTGAGCGGGAGGGCCATCAATGAGCAGTTCTTC.

The chain has TRBV5-1 and TRBJ2-1, with TRBD1 matching 7 bases. Per the germline V gene, CDR1 is SGHRS and CDR2 is YFSETQ. This CDR3 contains 16 residues. J lost 0 bases, V lost 1 base, and 4 bases had no gene match. The CDR3 DNA is TGCGCCAGCAGCTTGACAGGGGACGGCTCCTACAATGAGCAGTTCTTC. Protein sequence: CASSLTGDGSYNEQFF.

To note about this clone: The sample carries other DNA sequences with the same CDR3. This chain links TRBV4-1 with TRBJ2-2; D is unresolved. The CDR3 totals 13 residues. Germline CDR1 is MGHRA and CDR2 is YSYEKL. Deletions cut 3 bases from V and 4 bases from J, with 6 bases between. The CDR3 bases are TGCGCCAGCAGCCAGAGTAGCACCGGGGAGCTGTTTTTT. Translation: CASSQSSTGELFF.

This clone was recorded a few times. This rearrangement joins TRBV5-8 to TRBJ1-4; D remains unclear. CDR1 is SGHTS and CDR2 is YDEGEE in the germline V gene. The CDR3 runs 15 residues. Trimming pared 0 bases from V and 8 bases from J, leaving 14 bases between. CDR3 in amino acids: CASSLEGTPGEKLFF. As DNA, the CDR3 is TGTGCCAGCAGCTTGGAAGGTACCCCGGGCGAAAAACTGTTTTTT.

The chain employs TRBV2 and TRBJ2-7; D unclear. Trimming shortened V by 5 bases and J by 2 bases, and 7 bases separated the two germline ends. CDR1 is SNHLY and CDR2 is FYNNEI in the germline V gene. There are 12 residues in the CDR3. CDR3 amino acids: CASSRLTYEQYF. CDR3 DNA sequence: TGTGCCAGCAGTCGCCTTACCTACGAGCAGTACTTC. The full variable domain, in which reference TRBV2 and TRBJ2-7 provide the parts outside the CDR3, is EPEVTQTPSHQVTQMGQEVILRCVPISNHLYFYWYRQILGQKVEFLVSFYNNEISEKSEIFDDQFSVERPDGSNFTLKIRSTKLEDSAMYFCASSRLTYEQYFGPGTRLTVT.

This CDR3 reads CASSPGKGLVSYEQYF. DNA of the CDR3: TGTGCCAGCTCACCAGGAAAGGGATTAGTCTCCTACGAGCAGTACTTC. This chain joins TRBV18 and TRBJ2-7; unclear D gene. Trimming cost V 2 bases and J 0 bases, with 14 bases left between them. This CDR3 comprises 16 residues. Germline V lookup: CDR1 KGHSH, CDR2 LQKENI.

This chain joins TRBV19 and TRBJ1-4, with 9 positions matching TRBD1. The ends lost 4 bases at V and 7 bases at J; junction bases unmatched: 7. CDR3 size: 15 residues. The V gene's germline CDR1 is LNHDA and CDR2 SQIVND (reference sequence). The CDR3 DNA follows: TGTGCCAGTAGTACGATACAGGGGGCCGCTGAAAAACTGTTTTTT. Translation: CASSTIQGAAEKLFF.

The rearrangement links TRBV4-2 to TRBJ1-1, with D possibly being TRBD1 (5 bases). Trimming shortened V by 1 base and J by 0 bases, and 12 bases separated the two germline ends. The germline V gene has CDR1 LGHNA and CDR2 YNFKEQ. This CDR3 is built from 16 residues. CDR3 residues: CASSQGSDSMNTEAFF. The CDR3, as DNA: TGTGCCAGCAGCCAAGGTTCTGACAGCATGAACACTGAAGCTTTCTTT.

The chain has TRBV6-6 and TRBJ2-3; a weak D match, TRBD2 (5 bases). This CDR3 has 16 residues. Germline CDR1 MNHNY, CDR2 SVGAGI (reference sequence). Trimming took off 5 bases at V and 3 bases at J, with 18 bases between the two ends. CDR3 in DNA: TGTGCCAGCAGTCGCCCTGGTCACGGAGGTACAGATACGCAGTATTTT. Translating it yields CASSRPGHGGTDTQYF.